The 9 T cell receptor beta chains presented below share a single source sample, sequenced in a study of PD-1 blockade in classical Hodgkin lymphoma. Each and every patient relapsed after autologous stem cell transplantation, and patients got differing brentuximab vedotin exposure. Produced via immunoSEQ multiplex PCR; TCRdb's table is partial and in-frame only. The table lists about 37,000 clones, 70% to 90% of them singletons, with around 7.7% in the top ten. The sample in question was peripheral blood mononuclear cells (PBMCs), obtained before the second cycle of nivolumab. The receptors were sampled from a human donor with classical Hodgkin lymphoma.

The rearrangement links TRBV4-1 to TRBJ1-2; TRBD1 might be the D (5 bases). Germline CDR1 and CDR2: MGHRA and YSYEKL. Trimming pared 1 base from V and 0 bases from J, leaving 9 bases between. This CDR3 has 15 residues. The CDR3 nucleotides read TGCGCCAGCAGCCAAGGGCGGGGCGCTAACTATGGCTACACCTTC. This sequence encodes CASSQGRGANYGYTF.

This chain uses TRBV7-2 with TRBJ2-1; TRBD2 might be the D (5 bases). Germline CDR1 and CDR2: SGHTA and FQGNSA. The CDR3 spans 17 residues. The V end lost 0 bases, the J end lost 0 bases, and 12 bases lay between the germline ends. CDR3 in DNA: TGTGCCAGCAGCTTAGCTAGCGTATTCGACTCCTACAATGAGCAGTTCTTC. Amino acid sequence: CASSLASVFDSYNEQFF.

V and J are TRBV28 and TRBJ2-4; D may correspond to TRBD1 or TRBD2 (6 bases each). Germline CDR1 reads MDHEN; CDR2 reads SYDVKM. The V gene lost 8 bases and the J gene lost 2 bases, with 13 bases spanning the gap. The CDR3 spans 14 residues. DNA for the CDR3: TGTGCCAGCGGGCTAGGGGGGACCAAAAACATTCAGTACTTC. Translation: CASGLGGTKNIQYF.

The rearrangement links TRBV30 to TRBJ2-1, with D tentatively TRBD1 (5 bases). Trimming shortened V by 2 bases and J by 3 bases, and 11 bases separated the two germline ends. The V gene's germline CDR1 is GTSNPN and CDR2 SVGIG (reference sequence). The CDR3 consists of 14 residues. CDR3 bases: TGTGCCTGGAGTCCCCGGACACACTACAATGAGCAGTTCTTC. Translating gives CAWSPRTHYNEQFF.

This clone was detected once. The chain combines TRBV4-1 with TRBJ2-1; D gene uncertain. Germline V gene sequence: CDR1 MGHRA, CDR2 YSYEKL. The CDR3 extends over 14 amino acids. Trimming pared 4 bases from V and 7 bases from J, leaving 14 bases between. The CDR3 reads CASSPTPPDNEQFF. The CDR3 DNA sequence: TGCGCCAGCAGCCCTACCCCACCGGATAATGAGCAGTTCTTC.

The V gene is TRBV10-1, the J gene TRBJ2-1; 8 bases line up with TRBD2. The trim removed 0 bases at V and 10 bases at J, leaving 2 bases unmatched. CDR3 size: 13 residues. The germline gives CDR1 WNHNN, CDR2 SYGVQD (reference sequence). The CDR3 sequence is CASSESGLGEQFF. The CDR3 nucleotides read TGCGCCAGCAGTGAGTCGGGACTAGGGGAGCAGTTCTTC.

The chain links TRBV10-1 to TRBJ2-3; TRBD1 matches at 7 bases. V shed 5 bases, J shed 2 bases, and the junction held 4 bases outside the gene matches. CDR3 length: 14 amino acids. The V gene's germline CDR1 is WNHNN and CDR2 SYGVQD (reference sequence). As DNA, the CDR3 is TGCGCCAGCAGTATGGACAGGTCCACAGATACGCAGTATTTT. Protein: CASSMDRSTDTQYF.

This clone appeared a few times. The V and J genes are TRBV2 and TRBJ1-5; D unclear. Germline assignment: CDR1 SNHLY and CDR2 FYNNEI. The V end was cut by 3 bases, the J end by 9 bases, with 15 bases between. This CDR3 has 14 residues. CDR3 sequence (DNA): TGTGCCAGCAGTGATGCGGCCTGGGTCGGGCCCCAGCATTTT. This sequence encodes CASSDAAWVGPQHF.

This clone was counted a single time. The gene calls are TRBV7-6 and TRBJ2-7; no firm D call. V lost 1 base and J 4 bases, leaving 11 bases between the germline ends. Germline V gene lookup returns CDR1 SGHVS and CDR2 FNYEAQ. This CDR3 has 14 residues. The CDR3: CASSLGVGLYEQYF. CDR3 nucleotides: TGTGCCAGCAGCTTAGGGGTGGGCTTATACGAGCAGTACTTC.